A selection of T cell receptor beta chains follows, all from one sample in a study of a mutant IDH1 vaccine in newly diagnosed glioma. Sequencing used immunoSEQ multiplex PCR; TCRdb keeps in-frame clones, though not all of them. The repertoire consists of 30,000 or so clones, with about four fifths occurring once and the leading ten covering 15% to 20%. The starting material was PBMCs, obtained from a glioma patient treated with radiotherapy, temozolomide or both. The source is a man aged 30 to 39 with glioma. Each CDR3 is given with its conserved first and last residue. Each record gives: CDR3 protein, CDR3 DNA, clone size, V gene, J gene, D gene. D genes are given only for firm matches. The size entry is marked missing in some rows and otherwise reads once, few, many or a size class.

CASSAEYYGYTF	TGTGCCAGCAGTGCCGAGTACTATGGCTACACCTTC	-	TRBV5-5	TRBJ1-2	-
CASSTPGTSVNYGYTF	TGTGCCAGCAGTACACCCGGGACATCAGTTAACTATGGCTACACCTTC	-	TRBV28	TRBJ1-2	-
CASSRQINYGYTF	TGTGCCAGCAGCCGACAGATTAACTATGGCTACACCTTC	-	TRBV7-2	TRBJ1-2	-
CSVEDGTGGYNEQFF	TGCAGCGTTGAAGACGGGACAGGGGGCTACAATGAGCAGTTCTTC	-	TRBV29-1	TRBJ2-1	TRBD1
CASSLRQSMGGNTIYF	TGTGCCAGCAGTTTACGGCAGTCCATGGGAGGAAACACCATATATTTT	-	TRBV28	TRBJ1-3	-
CASSIQGALREKLFF	TGTGCCAGCAGCATACAGGGGGCGTTACGTGAAAAACTGTTTTTT	-	TRBV27	TRBJ1-4	TRBD1
CAPRGTSGGEYQETQYF	TGTGCCCCCAGGGGGACTAGCGGGGGGGAGTACCAAGAGACCCAGTACTTC	-	TRBV9	TRBJ2-5	TRBD2
CSVATTSGGAETQYF	TGCAGCGTCGCTACGACTAGCGGGGGGGCCGAGACCCAGTACTTC	-	TRBV29-1	TRBJ2-5	TRBD2
CASSQGTASSYNSPLHF	TGCGCCAGCAGCCAAGGGACAGCTAGCTCCTATAATTCACCCCTCCACTTT	-	TRBV4-1	TRBJ1-6	-
CASSGTTSGGVYNEQFF	TGTGCCAGCAGCGGGACCACTAGCGGGGGGGTCTACAATGAGCAGTTCTTC	-	TRBV5-5	TRBJ2-1	TRBD2
CASRRTSGNRDEQYF	TGTGCCAGCAGACGGACTAGCGGAAATAGGGACGAGCAGTACTTC	-	TRBV6-5	TRBJ2-7	TRBD2
CARSPGHNSNQPQHF	TGTGCCAGAAGCCCCGGACACAACAGCAATCAGCCCCAGCATTTT	few	TRBV5-3	TRBJ1-5	-
CASSTTEGEKLFF	TGTGCCAGCAGTACGACCGAGGGAGAAAAACTGTTTTTT	-	TRBV6-5	TRBJ1-4	-
CASSLASRNEKLFF	TGTGCCAGCAGCTTAGCTTCCCGTAATGAAAAACTGTTTTTT	-	TRBV7-2	TRBJ1-4	-
CASSARENTGELFF	TGCGCCAGCAGCGCCCGGGAGAACACCGGGGAGCTGTTTTTT	-	TRBV4-1	TRBJ2-2	-
CASSMGGIGEKLFF	TGTGCCAGCAGCATGGGGGGAATTGGTGAAAAACTGTTTTTT	-	TRBV7-9	TRBJ1-4	-
CASSELAGGHNEQFF	TGTGCCAGCAGTGAGCTAGCGGGAGGCCACAATGAGCAGTTCTTC	-	TRBV6-1	TRBJ2-1	TRBD2
CASSPRQEPNTEAFF	TGTGCCAGCAGCCCACGACAGGAGCCGAACACTGAAGCTTTCTTT	few	TRBV6-5	TRBJ1-1	-
CASSSRDSQSYEQYF	TGTGCCAGCAGCTCCCGGGACTCCCAATCCTACGAGCAGTACTTC	-	TRBV7-9	TRBJ2-7	-
CASSLGPGGTYEQYF	TGTGCCAGCAGTTTAGGTCCAGGGGGAACCTACGAGCAGTACTTC	few	TRBV28	TRBJ2-7	TRBD1
CASRLQQGLPNEKLFF	TGTGCCAGCAGATTACAGCAGGGTCTTCCTAATGAAAAACTGTTTTTT	few	TRBV28	TRBJ1-4	-
CASFSGGASYEQYF	TGTGCCAGCTTTAGCGGGGGGGCGTCCTACGAGCAGTACTTC	once	TRBV6-4	TRBJ2-7	TRBD2
CASSPTGFYNEQFF	TGTGCCAGCTCACCGACAGGGTTTTACAATGAGCAGTTCTTC	-	TRBV18	TRBJ2-1	TRBD1
CASSLSHGTFVGDYGYTF	TGTGCCAGCAGTTTATCCCACGGGACCTTCGTTGGAGACTATGGCTACACCTTC	once	TRBV5-7	TRBJ1-2	-
CASRDETYEQYF	TGTGCCAGTAGAGACGAGACCTACGAGCAGTACTTC	-	TRBV19	TRBJ2-7	-
CARETGNTGELFF	TGCGCCAGGGAGACAGGGAACACCGGGGAGCTGTTTTTT	few	TRBV10-1	TRBJ2-2	-
CASSLAEQYFSGANVLTF	TGTGCCAGCAGCTTAGCGGAACAGTATTTCTCTGGGGCCAACGTCCTGACTTTC	-	TRBV7-2	TRBJ2-6	-